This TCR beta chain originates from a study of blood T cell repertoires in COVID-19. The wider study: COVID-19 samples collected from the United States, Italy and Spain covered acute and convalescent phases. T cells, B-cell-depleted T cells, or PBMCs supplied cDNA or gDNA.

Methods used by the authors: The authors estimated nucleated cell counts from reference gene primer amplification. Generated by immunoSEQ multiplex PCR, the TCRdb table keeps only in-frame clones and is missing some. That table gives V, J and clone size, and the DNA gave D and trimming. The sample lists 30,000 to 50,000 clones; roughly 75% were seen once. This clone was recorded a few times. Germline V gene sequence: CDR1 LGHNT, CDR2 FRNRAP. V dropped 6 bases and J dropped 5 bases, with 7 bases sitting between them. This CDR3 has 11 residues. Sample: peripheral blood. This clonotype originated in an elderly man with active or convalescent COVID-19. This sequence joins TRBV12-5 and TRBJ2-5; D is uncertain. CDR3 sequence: CASGSRETQYF. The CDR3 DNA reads TGTGCTAGTGGGAGCCGGGAGACCCAGTACTTC.